Listed here are 8 T cell receptor beta chains from one sample, sequenced in a study of blood T cell repertoires in COVID-19. TCRdb's copy holds only in-frame clones and misses some; the assay was immunoSEQ multiplex PCR. The table lists more than 90,000 clones, 85% of them singletons. The sample consisted of peripheral blood. The receptor set was obtained from a man older than 75 with acute or convalescent COVID-19.

This chain links TRBV27 with TRBJ2-7, with D perhaps matching TRBD1 (6 bases). The CDR3 has 14 amino acids. Trimming took off 5 bases at V and 1 base at J, with 12 bases between the two ends. Germline CDR1 MNHEY, CDR2 SMNVEV (reference sequence). The CDR3 DNA reads TGTGCCAGCAGTAAGGCAGGGACATCCTACGAGCAGTACTTC. It translates to CASSKAGTSYEQYF.

This clone was counted only a few times. The chain recombines TRBV10-1 with TRBJ1-5; perhaps TRBD1 as D (6 bases). Germline-derived CDR1 and CDR2 are WNHNN and SYGVQD (reference sequence). Trimming took 6 bases from V and 4 from J, leaving 10 bases between them. This CDR3 has 13 residues. CDR3: CASRGGPNQPQHF. Here the CDR3 DNA reads TGCGCCAGCAGGGGGGGGCCAAATCAGCCCCAGCATTTT.

The rearrangement uses TRBV7-9 and TRBJ1-3; the D is unclear. The germline V gene encodes CDR1 SEHNR and CDR2 FQNEAQ (reference sequence). V dropped 5 bases and J dropped 3 bases, with 14 bases sitting between them. The CDR3 extends over 15 amino acids. CDR3 protein: CASSPGRRDGNTIYF. The CDR3 nucleotides read TGTGCCAGCAGCCCCGGGAGGAGAGATGGAAACACCATATATTTT.

The CDR3 sequence is CATSKGLAGRTDTQYF. The DNA of the CDR3 is TGTGCCACCAGCAAAGGACTAGCGGGACGCACAGATACGCAGTATTTT. The chain links TRBV15 to TRBJ2-3; 12 nucleotides agree with TRBD2. The CDR3 runs 16 residues. V was pared by 4 bases and J by 1 base, with 3 bases of the junction left unmatched. The germline gives CDR1 LNHNV, CDR2 YYDKDF (reference sequence).

This clone was seen only a few times. The J gene is TRBJ1-3, the V gene TRBV6-5; no firm D call. CDR1 MNHEY and CDR2 SVGAGI come from the germline V gene. The CDR3 totals 13 residues. The V end lost 5 bases, the J end lost 3 bases, and 8 bases lay between the germline ends. The CDR3 DNA follows: TGTGCCAGCAGTCCATCCGGTGGAAACACCATATATTTT. Its translation is CASSPSGGNTIYF.

This chain connects TRBV10-3 to TRBJ2-1; 11 nucleotides match TRBD2. V trimming: 10 bases; J trimming: 4 bases; junction bases outside the gene matches: 9. This CDR3 comprises 15 residues. From germline, CDR1 is ENHRY and CDR2 SYGVKD. The DNA of the CDR3 is TGTGCCACCCTCCCAGGGACTAGCGGTTACAATGAGCAGTTCTTC. Translated, it gives CATLPGTSGYNEQFF.

The CDR3 nucleotides read TGTGCCAGCAGTGAAAACGGGGTGAACACTGAAGCTTTCTTT. Translation: CASSENGVNTEAFF. The J gene is TRBJ1-1, the V gene TRBV6-1; no definite D call. Deletions cut 2 bases from V and 0 bases from J, with 7 bases between. The CDR3 extends over 14 amino acids. In germline, CDR1 is MNHNS, CDR2 SASEGT.

The V gene is TRBV24-1, the J gene TRBJ2-5; 9 bases align to TRBD1. The CDR3 has 13 amino acids. Trimming took 7 bases from V and 5 from J; bases not matched to a gene: 4. Germline CDR1 is KGHDR and CDR2 is SFDVKD. The CDR3 reads CATSRDREETQYF. The DNA for the CDR3 is TGTGCCACCAGCCGGGACAGGGAGGAGACCCAGTACTTC.